This T cell receptor beta chain was documented in a study of cytomegalovirus exposure and HLA in healthy donors. Across the study: Among roughly 180 million T cells, an earlier analysis found 90 million to 130 million unique TCR beta sequences. Whole-study findings and limits: Researchers reported that a few CMV-associated chains were confirmed in vitro as CMV antigen-specific. TCR beta chain V- and J-gene trimming was linked, in a later analysis, to a missense variant in DCLRE1C.

Comments on this clone: The target antigen is unknown.

The PCR made use of 60 Vbeta and 13 Jbeta primers. Data came from immunoSEQ multiplex PCR; TCRdb stores just in-frame clones and leaves some out. The table lists some 120,000 clones, approximately 84% of them singletons, with about 0.22% in the top ten. Trimming removed 6 bases at V and 0 bases at J, with 21 bases between. Germline values: CDR1 KGHSY, CDR2 FQNENV. The CDR3 is 18 residues long. The sequenced sample consisted of PBMCs. The receptor was isolated from a man in his fifties in good health and CMV-seronegative. The chain employs TRBV16 and TRBJ2-1, with a possible D match to TRBD1 (6 bases). The CDR3 is CASSLIGRQGSSYNEQFF. CDR3 nucleotides: TGTGCCAGCAGTTTAATAGGTCGCCAGGGGAGCTCCTACAATGAGCAGTTCTTC.